This TCR beta chain emerged from a study of T cell changes during pregnancy in multiple sclerosis. V lost 4 bases, J lost 4 bases, and 12 bases lay in between. The CDR3 spans 15 residues. Germline V gives CDR1 SGHDT, CDR2 YYEEEE. Sequencing used immunoSEQ multiplex PCR; TCRdb keeps in-frame clones, though not all of them. Among under 70,000 clones, 90% to 95% were seen once, and the ten largest hold about 1.2%. The clonotype originates from a female donor in good health, enrolled as a control in a pregnancy study. This rearrangement joins TRBV5-6 to TRBJ1-6; D perhaps matches TRBD1 (5 bases). Here the sequenced sample was peripheral blood, taken after pregnancy. CDR3 loop: CASSLGQLYNSPLHF. The CDR3 DNA is TGTGCCAGCAGCCTGGGGCAGTTATATAATTCACCCCTCCACTTT.